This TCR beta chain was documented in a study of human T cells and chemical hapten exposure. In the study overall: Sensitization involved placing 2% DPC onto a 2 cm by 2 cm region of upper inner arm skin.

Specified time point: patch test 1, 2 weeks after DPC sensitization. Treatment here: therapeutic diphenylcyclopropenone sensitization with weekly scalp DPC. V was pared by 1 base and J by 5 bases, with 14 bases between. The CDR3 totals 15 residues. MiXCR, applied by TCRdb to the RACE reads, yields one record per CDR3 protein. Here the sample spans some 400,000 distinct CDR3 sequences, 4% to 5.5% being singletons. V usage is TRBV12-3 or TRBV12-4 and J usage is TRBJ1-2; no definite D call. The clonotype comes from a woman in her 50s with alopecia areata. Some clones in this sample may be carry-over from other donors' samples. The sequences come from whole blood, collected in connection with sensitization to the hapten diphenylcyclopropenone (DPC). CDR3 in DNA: TGTGCCAGCAGTTTAGAAGTAGTAGGGAGATATGGCTACACCTTC. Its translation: CASSLEVVGRYGYTF.